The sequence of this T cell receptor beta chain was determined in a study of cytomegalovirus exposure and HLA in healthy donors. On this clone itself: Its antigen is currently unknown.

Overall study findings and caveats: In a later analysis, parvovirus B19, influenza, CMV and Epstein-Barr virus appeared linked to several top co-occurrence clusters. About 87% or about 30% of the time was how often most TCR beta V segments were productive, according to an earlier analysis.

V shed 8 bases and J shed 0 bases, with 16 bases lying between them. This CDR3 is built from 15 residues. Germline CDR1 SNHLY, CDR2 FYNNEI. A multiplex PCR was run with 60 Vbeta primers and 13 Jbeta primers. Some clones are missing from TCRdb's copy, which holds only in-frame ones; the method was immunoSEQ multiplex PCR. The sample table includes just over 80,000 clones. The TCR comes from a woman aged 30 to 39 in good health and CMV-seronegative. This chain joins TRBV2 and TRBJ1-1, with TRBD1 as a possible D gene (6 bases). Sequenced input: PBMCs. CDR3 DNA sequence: TGTGCCAGCCCTATTGACAGGTCTCTGAACACTGAAGCTTTCTTT. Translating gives CASPIDRSLNTEAFF. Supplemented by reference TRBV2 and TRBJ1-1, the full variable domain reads EPEVTQTPSHQVTQMGQEVILRCVPISNHLYFYWYRQILGQKVEFLVSFYNNEISEKSEIFDDQFSVERPDGSNFTLKIRSTKLEDSAMYFCASPIDRSLNTEAFFGQGTRLTVV.